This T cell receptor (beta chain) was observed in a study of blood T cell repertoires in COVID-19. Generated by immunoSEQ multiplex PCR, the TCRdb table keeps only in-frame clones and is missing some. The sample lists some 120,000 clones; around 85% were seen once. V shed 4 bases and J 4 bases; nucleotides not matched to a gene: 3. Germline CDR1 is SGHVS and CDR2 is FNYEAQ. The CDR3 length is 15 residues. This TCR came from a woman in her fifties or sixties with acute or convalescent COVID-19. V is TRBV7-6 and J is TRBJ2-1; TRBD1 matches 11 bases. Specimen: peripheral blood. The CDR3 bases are TGTGCCAGCAGCTCCGGGACAGGGGGGTACAATGAGCAGTTCTTC. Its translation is CASSSGTGGYNEQFF.